The 9 T cell receptor beta chains given below trace back to one sample, sequenced in a study of shared clonotypes between healthy human individuals. Sequencing was performed with immunoSEQ multiplex PCR; in TCRdb, only in-frame clones are kept and a portion is missing. The sample holds 2 million or so clones, roughly 96% seen once. Sequencing input: naive CD4+ T cells sorted from blood. Indicated subset: CD45RA+ positively selected. The receptors come from a man younger than 30 in good health.

The chain couples TRBV12-5 to TRBJ1-1; D is possibly TRBD1 (6 bases). The germline V gene encodes CDR1 LGHNT and CDR2 FRNRAP. V dropped 7 bases and J dropped 1 base, with 10 bases sitting between them. This CDR3 has 13 residues. The CDR3 protein is CASALQGNTEAFF. The CDR3 nucleotides read TGTGCTAGTGCCCTACAGGGGAACACTGAAGCTTTCTTT.

Of note for this clone: The sample carries other DNA sequences with the same CDR3. The chain recombines TRBV30 with TRBJ1-5, with D maybe TRBD1 (5 bases). Germline V gene data show CDR1 as GTSNPN and CDR2 as SVGIG (reference sequence). This CDR3 is 13 amino acids long. V lost 4 bases and J lost 7, with 14 bases in between. The CDR3 loop is CAWNGQGGQPQHF. Written as DNA, the CDR3 is TGTGCCTGGAATGGGCAGGGCGGCCAGCCCCAGCATTTT.

This rearrangement joins TRBV9 to TRBJ2-3; 8 bases are a match to TRBD1. CDR3 size: 16 residues. With 0 bases clipped from V and 3 bases from J, the junction kept 6 bases outside the gene matches. Germline lookup yields CDR1 SGDLS and CDR2 YYNGEE. DNA for the CDR3: TGTGCCAGCAGCGTAGATCCAGGGGGCTATACAGATACGCAGTATTTT. As protein: CASSVDPGGYTDTQYF.

This chain joins TRBV9 and TRBJ2-5, with D possibly being TRBD2 (6 bases). Germline V gives CDR1 SGDLS, CDR2 YYNGEE. V was cut by 3 bases and J by 1 base, with 16 bases left in between. CDR3 length: 16 residues. The CDR3 reads CASSEGLPGLQETQYF. The CDR3 DNA reads TGTGCCAGCAGCGAGGGGCTGCCGGGACTCCAAGAGACCCAGTACTTC.

Turning to this clone: Different DNA sequences within this sample yield the same CDR3. The rearrangement joins TRBV6-5 to TRBJ2-3, with D unresolved. With 0 bases removed from V and 1 base from J, the gap between germline ends came to 8 bases. The CDR3 covers 15 residues. Germline CDR1 reads MNHEY; CDR2 reads SVGAGI. For the CDR3, the DNA is TGTGCCAGCAGTTACTCTGGTTCGGGCACAGATACGCAGTATTTT. Protein product: CASSYSGSGTDTQYF.

The rearrangement links TRBV10-3 to TRBJ2-3; D gene ambiguous. Trimming removed 3 bases at V and 6 bases at J, with 10 bases between. The CDR3 is 13 amino acids. Germline V lookup: CDR1 ENHRY, CDR2 SYGVKD. CDR3 sequence (DNA): TGTGCCATCAGTGAACCCGACTTCGATACGCAGTATTTT. Translated: CAISEPDFDTQYF.

CDR3 sequence (DNA): TGCGCCAGCAGCCAAGGGGACAGGGACCGAGATACGCAGTATTTT. Protein: CASSQGDRDRDTQYF. This chain joins TRBV4-3 and TRBJ2-3, with 9 nucleotides matching TRBD1. This CDR3 is 15 amino acids long. CDR1 and CDR2 from the germline V gene are LGHNA and YSLEER. Trimming at V came to 1 base and at J to 5 bases, leaving 4 bases not matched to a gene.

This chain connects TRBV5-4 to TRBJ2-7, with TRBD1 identical over 10 bases. Germline V gives CDR1 SGHNT, CDR2 YYREEE (reference sequence). The junction had 6 bases not matched to a gene; V was cut back by 4 bases and J by 5 bases. There are 14 residues in the CDR3. The chain's CDR3 is CASSAGQGRNEQYF. CDR3 in DNA: TGTGCCAGCAGCGCGGGACAGGGGAGGAACGAGCAGTACTTC.

The chain combines TRBV30 with TRBJ2-1; a possible D gene is TRBD2 (5 bases). The CDR3 spans 13 residues. V was pared by 4 bases and J by 6 bases, with 13 bases between. CDR1 is GTSNPN and CDR2 is SVGIG in the germline V gene (reference sequence). CDR3 coding DNA: TGTGCCTGGAATACCGGGATCCGCAATGAGCAGTTCTTC. This encodes CAWNTGIRNEQFF.